The 22 T cell receptor beta chains in this list originate from one sample, sequenced in a study of shared clonotypes between healthy human individuals. The table came from immunoSEQ multiplex PCR; TCRdb's copy has only in-frame clones and leaves some out. The data hold a few million clones, with just over 90% observed a single time. Sample: naive CD4+ T cells from PBMCs. Regarding subset: CD45RA+ positively selected. The receptors shown here come from a man in his late teens or twenties in good health. Some clones in this sample may be carry-over from other donors' samples.

This clone was seen a few times. This chain joins TRBV2 and TRBJ1-2; weak D call: TRBD1 (6 bases). V lost 5 bases to trimming and J lost 4 bases, with 8 bases between them. This CDR3 is built from 12 residues. Germline CDR1 reads SNHLY; CDR2 reads FYNNEI. The CDR3 sequence: CASSRDIYGYTF. The CDR3 nucleotides read TGTGCCAGCAGTCGGGACATCTATGGCTACACCTTC.

This chain links TRBV28 with TRBJ1-3; no clear D gene. Trimming left V 6 bases short and J 1 base short, with 10 bases between. CDR3 length equals 14 residues. The germline V gene encodes CDR1 MDHEN and CDR2 SYDVKM. The CDR3 DNA reads as TGTGCCAGCAGAAATCCGGGTTCTGGAAACACCATATATTTT. This sequence encodes CASRNPGSGNTIYF.

The CDR3 coding sequence is TGTGCCAGCAGTTCCCTCGGGACCTCGGAGGAGCAGTACTTC. It is translated as CASSSLGTSEEQYF. This chain joins TRBV28 and TRBJ2-7; possibly TRBD1 or TRBD2 for D (5 bases each). V was clipped by 4 bases and J by 7 bases, with 17 bases between them. Germline CDR1 MDHEN, CDR2 SYDVKM. The CDR3 consists of 14 residues.

In its sample, this clone was seen once. The rearrangement uses TRBV28 and TRBJ1-3, with 8 bases that match TRBD1. Germline-derived CDR1 and CDR2 are MDHEN and SYDVKM. V shed 6 bases, J shed 7 bases, and the junction held 8 bases outside the gene matches. CDR3 length: 14 amino acids. The CDR3: CASRETGGGNTIYF. DNA of the CDR3: TGTGCCAGCAGGGAAACAGGGGGGGGGAACACCATATATTTT.

The chain recombines TRBV7-9 with TRBJ2-7; possible D gene TRBD2, 5 bases. This CDR3 is 13 amino acids long. Trimming pared 3 bases from V and 9 bases from J, leaving 15 bases between. Germline assignment: CDR1 SEHNR and CDR2 FQNEAQ (reference sequence). As DNA, the CDR3 is TGTGCCAGCAGCTTGGACGGGCCCCGGGGGCAGTACTTC. It codes for CASSLDGPRGQYF. Using reference TRBV7-9 and TRBJ2-7 for the parts outside the CDR3, the full variable domain is DTGVSQNPRHKITKRGQNVTFRCDPISEHNRLYWYRQTLGQGPEFLTYFQNEAQLEKSRLLSDRFSAERPKGSFSTLEIQRTEQGDSAMYLCASSLDGPRGQYFGPGTRLTVT.

The chain couples TRBV5-1 to TRBJ1-1, with 9 positions matching TRBD1. The CDR3 spans 14 residues. Germline V gene lookup returns CDR1 SGHRS and CDR2 YFSETQ. Trimming at V came to 3 bases and at J to 10 bases, leaving 10 bases not matched to a gene. The CDR3 DNA follows: TGCGCCAGCAGCTCCGGGACAGGGAGGGTAGGAGCTTTCTTT. Translated, it gives CASSSGTGRVGAFF. Variable domain in full (rest from reference TRBV5-1 and TRBJ1-1): KAGVTQTPRYLIKTRGQQVTLSCSPISGHRSVSWYQQTPGQGLQFLFEYFSETQRNKGNFPGRFSGRQFSNSRSEMNVSTLELGDSALYLCASSSGTGRVGAFFGQGTRLTVV.

In nucleotides, the CDR3 is TGCAGCGTTGAAGACCGATATCAAGAGACCCAGTACTTC. Amino acids: CSVEDRYQETQYF. The chain has TRBV29-1 and TRBJ2-5; no definite D call. Trimming stripped 0 bases from V and 2 bases from J, with 7 bases between. The CDR3 is 13 residues long. CDR1 is SQVTM and CDR2 is ANQGSEA in the germline V gene.

CDR3 nucleotides: TGTGCCAGCAATGGGGGGGGCGGAGAGACCCAGTACTTC. Its translation is CASNGGGGETQYF. The rearrangement uses TRBV28 and TRBJ2-5, with a possible D match to TRBD2 (7 bases). CDR3 length equals 13 residues. CDR1 is MDHEN, CDR2 SYDVKM, per germline. V was shortened by 7 bases and J by 4 bases, with 13 bases between the two germline ends.

This chain uses TRBV19 with TRBJ1-2, with 7 nucleotides matching TRBD1. From germline, CDR1 is LNHDA and CDR2 SQIVND (reference sequence). The V segment lost 5 bases and the J segment 0 bases; nucleotides outside the gene matches: 9. The CDR3 loop spans 16 amino acids. CDR3 DNA: TGTGCCAGTAGTGTGCGATCCGGGACAGCTAACTATGGCTACACCTTC. Amino acid sequence: CASSVRSGTANYGYTF.

As for this clone: Other nucleotide sequences from this sample produce the same CDR3. V gene TRBV5-1 combines with J gene TRBJ2-6; no reliable D call. V was clipped by 0 bases and J by 1 base, with 8 bases between them. The CDR3 length is 16 residues. Germline V CDR1 and CDR2: SGHRS, YFSETQ. The CDR3 sequence is CASSLGPPSGANVLTF. The CDR3 nucleotides read TGCGCCAGCAGCTTGGGACCGCCGTCTGGGGCCAACGTCCTGACTTTC.

The chain recombines TRBV19 with TRBJ2-3; 9 bases fit TRBD1. The CDR3 length is 15 residues. Per the germline V gene, CDR1 is LNHDA and CDR2 is SQIVND (reference sequence). V was clipped by 7 bases and J by 0 bases; unmatched bases: 5. CDR3 DNA sequence: TGTGCCAGTATGAACAGGGGGCATAGCACAGATACGCAGTATTTT. Amino acids: CASMNRGHSTDTQYF.

The chain carries TRBV28 and TRBJ2-7; 7 bases align to TRBD2. The trim removed 8 bases at V and 3 bases at J, leaving 7 bases unmatched. The CDR3 is 13 residues long. Germline loops: CDR1 MDHEN, CDR2 SYDVKM. The CDR3 sequence is CASRAGVGYEQYF. The CDR3 DNA reads TGTGCCAGCCGGGCGGGGGTAGGCTACGAGCAGTACTTC.

This CDR3 is CASSPHQGRPVGNEQFF. The CDR3 DNA sequence: TGTGCCAGTAGTCCTCATCAAGGCAGGCCGGTTGGTAATGAGCAGTTCTTC. The chain uses TRBV19 and TRBJ2-1; no firm D call. V was clipped by 5 bases and J by 7 bases, with 24 bases between them. Per the germline V gene, CDR1 is LNHDA and CDR2 is SQIVND (reference sequence). This CDR3 contains 17 residues.

The genes are TRBV28 and TRBJ1-3, with no clear D. This CDR3 comprises 15 residues. Per the germline V gene, CDR1 is MDHEN and CDR2 is SYDVKM. V shed 2 bases and J shed 0 bases, with 8 bases lying between them. DNA of the CDR3: TGTGCCAGCAGTTTACTCCCCAGCTCTGGAAACACCATATATTTT. Translating it yields CASSLLPSSGNTIYF. The full variable domain, its missing parts supplied by reference TRBV28 and TRBJ1-3, is DVKVTQSSRYLVKRTGEKVFLECVQDMDHENMFWYRQDPGLGLRLIYFSYDVKMKEKGDIPEGYSVSREKKERFSLILESASTNQTSMYLCASSLLPSSGNTIYFGEGSWLTVV.

The gene calls are TRBV4-2 and TRBJ2-1, with 7 bases that match TRBD2. The CDR3 is made up of 12 amino acids. J was trimmed by 12 bases and V by 4 bases; bases with no gene match: 6. Germline CDR1 reads LGHNA; CDR2 reads YNFKEQ. Here the CDR3 reads CASSPTSLRQFF. DNA for the CDR3: TGTGCCAGCAGCCCGACTAGCCTAAGGCAGTTCTTC.

V is TRBV7-7 and J is TRBJ2-5; possible D gene TRBD1, 6 bases. Germline V gene sequence: CDR1 SSHAT, CDR2 FNYEAQ (reference sequence). This CDR3 spans 13 amino acids. V lost 5 bases and J 1 base, leaving 8 bases between the germline ends. CDR3 residues: CASSMTGQETQYF. CDR3 in DNA: TGTGCCAGCAGCATGACAGGCCAAGAGACCCAGTACTTC.

V gene TRBV15 combines with J gene TRBJ1-5; TRBD1 might be the D (6 bases). CDR1 LNHNV and CDR2 YYDKDF come from the germline V gene (reference sequence). CDR3 length: 15 residues. V was pared by 1 base and J by 9 bases, with 16 bases between. Here the CDR3 DNA reads TGTGCCACCAGCAGAGCAGGGGCAGCCCCGGGGCCCCAGCATTTT. It codes for CATSRAGAAPGPQHF.

The chain employs TRBV7-9 and TRBJ1-1, with D unresolved. Germline V gives CDR1 SEHNR, CDR2 FQNEAQ (reference sequence). Trimming removed 5 bases at V and 1 base at J, with 8 bases between. The length of the CDR3 is 13 residues. The CDR3 DNA reads as TGTGCCAGCAGCGCCACGGCGAACACTGAAGCTTTCTTT. Translation: CASSATANTEAFF.

V and J are TRBV11-2 and TRBJ2-5; D gene unclear. The CDR3 is made up of 14 amino acids. Trimming pared 5 bases from V and 5 bases from J, leaving 15 bases between. The germline CDR1 and CDR2 sequences are SGHAT and FQNNGV. The CDR3 DNA is TGTGCCAGCAGCCGTATGTCGGCAGCCGAGACCCAGTACTTC. Its protein is CASSRMSAAETQYF.

The chain employs TRBV30 and TRBJ2-3; the D gene could be TRBD1 or TRBD2 (5 bases each). Trimming left V 8 bases short and J 1 base short, with 16 bases between. The CDR3 consists of 14 residues. Germline V gene lookup returns CDR1 GTSNPN and CDR2 SVGIG (reference sequence). As DNA, the CDR3 is TGTGCCCACCTCGCACTAGGGGGCACAGATACGCAGTATTTT. Translated, it gives CAHLALGGTDTQYF.

This clone was counted a few times. This chain uses TRBV28 with TRBJ1-2; TRBD1 is a possible D gene (6 bases). CDR1 MDHEN and CDR2 SYDVKM come from the germline V gene. Trimming pared 3 bases from V and 8 bases from J, leaving 16 bases between. The CDR3 has 14 residues. The CDR3 DNA follows: TGTGCCAGCAGTTTGAGCGGGACATCTCGAGGCTACACCTTC. Translated, it gives CASSLSGTSRGYTF.

V usage is TRBV7-8 and J usage is TRBJ1-1, with D possibly being TRBD1 (6 bases). V lost 5 bases, J lost 1 base, and 17 bases lay in between. Germline-derived CDR1 and CDR2 are SGHVS and FQNEAQ. The CDR3 contains 16 residues. CDR3 DNA sequence: TGTGCCAGCAGCCACGGTTCGGGGGGGCGGAACACTGAAGCTTTCTTT. Protein sequence: CASSHGSGGRNTEAFF.